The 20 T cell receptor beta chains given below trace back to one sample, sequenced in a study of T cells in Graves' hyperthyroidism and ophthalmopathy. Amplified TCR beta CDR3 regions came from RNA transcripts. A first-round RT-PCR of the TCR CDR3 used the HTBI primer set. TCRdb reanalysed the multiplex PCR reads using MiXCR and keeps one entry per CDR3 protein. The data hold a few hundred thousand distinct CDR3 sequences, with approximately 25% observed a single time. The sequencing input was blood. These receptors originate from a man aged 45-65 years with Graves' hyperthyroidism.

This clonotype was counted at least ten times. The CDR3: CASSLVGGELFF. The CDR3 DNA reads TGTGCCAGCAGCTTAGTTGGCGGGGAGCTGTTTTTT. V usage is TRBV11-2 and J usage is TRBJ2-2; D is uncertain. Trimming removed 1 base from V and 7 bases from J, with 4 bases in between. Germline CDR1 is SGHAT and CDR2 is FQNNGV. CDR3 length: 12 amino acids.

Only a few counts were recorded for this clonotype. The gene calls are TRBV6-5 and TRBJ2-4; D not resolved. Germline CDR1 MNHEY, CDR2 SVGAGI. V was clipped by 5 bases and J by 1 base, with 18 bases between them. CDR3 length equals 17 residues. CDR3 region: CASSHLGMAVAKNIQYF. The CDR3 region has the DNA TGTGCCAGCAGTCACCTTGGTATGGCGGTCGCCAAAAACATTCAGTACTTC.

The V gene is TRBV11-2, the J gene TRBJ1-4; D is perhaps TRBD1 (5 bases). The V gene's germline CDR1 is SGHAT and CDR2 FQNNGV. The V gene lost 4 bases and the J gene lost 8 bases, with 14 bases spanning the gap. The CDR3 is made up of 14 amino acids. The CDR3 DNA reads TGTGCCAGCAGCTCCAGCACACCAGGGGAAAAACTGTTTTTT. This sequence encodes CASSSSTPGEKLFF. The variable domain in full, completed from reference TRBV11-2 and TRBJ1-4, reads EAGVAQSPRYKIIEKRQSVAFWCNPISGHATLYWYQQILGQGPKLLIQFQNNGVVDDSQLPKDRFSAERLKGVDSTLKIQPAKLEDSAVYLCASSSSTPGEKLFFGSGTQLSVL.

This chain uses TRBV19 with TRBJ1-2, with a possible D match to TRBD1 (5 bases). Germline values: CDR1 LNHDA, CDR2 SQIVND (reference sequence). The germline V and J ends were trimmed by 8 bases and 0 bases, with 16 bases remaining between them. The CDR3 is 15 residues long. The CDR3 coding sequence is TGTGCCAGTTCTGTAGAGCCAGGGCCTAACTATGGCTACACCTTC. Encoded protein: CASSVEPGPNYGYTF.

CDR3 region: CASSPLEGTSGKYNEQFF. CDR3 DNA sequence: TGTGCCAGTAGTCCGCTGGAGGGGACTAGCGGGAAATACAATGAGCAGTTCTTC. The chain has TRBV19 and TRBJ2-1; 13 bases align to TRBD2. CDR3 length: 18 amino acids. V lost 5 bases, J lost 4 bases, and 11 bases stayed unmatched. Germline V gives CDR1 LNHDA, CDR2 SQIVND (reference sequence).

The CDR3 protein is CASSYTGAVSIQYF. The CDR3 bases are TGTGCCAGCAGTTACACTGGTGCCGTTAGCATTCAGTACTTC. The chain is built from TRBV6-5 and TRBJ2-4; D gene uncertain. In germline, CDR1 is MNHEY, CDR2 SVGAGI. Between the trimmed V and J ends, which lost 2 bases and 9 bases, there was a span of 14 bases. This CDR3 has 14 amino acids.

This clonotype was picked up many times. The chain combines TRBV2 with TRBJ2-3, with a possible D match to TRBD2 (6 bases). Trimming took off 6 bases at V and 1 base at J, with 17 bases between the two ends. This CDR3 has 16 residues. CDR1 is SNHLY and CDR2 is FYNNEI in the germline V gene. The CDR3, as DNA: TGTGCCAGCAGACGGGACTCGGCAAGAGGCACAGATACGCAGTATTTT. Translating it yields CASRRDSARGTDTQYF.

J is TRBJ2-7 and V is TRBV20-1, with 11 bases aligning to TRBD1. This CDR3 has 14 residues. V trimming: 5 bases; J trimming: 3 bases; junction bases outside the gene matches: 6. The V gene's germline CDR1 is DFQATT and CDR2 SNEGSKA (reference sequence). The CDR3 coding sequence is TGCAGTGCTCGTCCGGGACAGGGGGTCTACGAGCAGTACTTC. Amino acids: CSARPGQGVYEQYF.

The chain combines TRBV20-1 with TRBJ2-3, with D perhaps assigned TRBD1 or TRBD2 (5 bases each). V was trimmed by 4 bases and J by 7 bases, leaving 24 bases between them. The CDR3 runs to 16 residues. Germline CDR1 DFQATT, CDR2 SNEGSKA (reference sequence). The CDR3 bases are TGCAGTGCTATTCGCTCCGGGACCTACCACAGATATACGCAGTATTTT. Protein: CSAIRSGTYHRYTQYF.

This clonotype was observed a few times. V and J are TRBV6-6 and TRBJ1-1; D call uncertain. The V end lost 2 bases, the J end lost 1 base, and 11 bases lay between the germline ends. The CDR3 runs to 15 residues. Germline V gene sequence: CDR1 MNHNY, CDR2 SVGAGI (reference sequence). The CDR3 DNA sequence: TGTGCCAGCAGTTACCCGCAGCCGCCGAACACTGAAGCTTTCTTT. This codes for CASSYPQPPNTEAFF.

The CDR3 sequence is CASSTGTGGREAFF. The CDR3 nucleotides are TGTGCCAGTAGTACCGGGACAGGGGGCAGAGAAGCTTTCTTT. The chain joins TRBV19 to TRBJ1-1; 12 bases agree with TRBD1. Germline lookup yields CDR1 LNHDA and CDR2 SQIVND (reference sequence). This CDR3 has 14 residues. With 4 bases clipped from V and 8 bases from J, the junction kept 5 bases outside the gene matches.

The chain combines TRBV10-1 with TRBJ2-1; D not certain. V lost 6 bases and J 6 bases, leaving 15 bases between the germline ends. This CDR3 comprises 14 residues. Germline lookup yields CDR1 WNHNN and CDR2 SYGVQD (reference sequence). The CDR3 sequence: CASSPEFSGNEQFF. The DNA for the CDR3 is TGCGCCAGCAGCCCGGAGTTCTCTGGCAATGAGCAGTTCTTC.

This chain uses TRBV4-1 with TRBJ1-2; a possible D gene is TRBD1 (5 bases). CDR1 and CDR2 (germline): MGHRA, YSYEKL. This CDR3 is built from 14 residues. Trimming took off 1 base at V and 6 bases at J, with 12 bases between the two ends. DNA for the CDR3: TGCGCCAGCAGCCAAGTAAGGGACCCCAATGGCTACACCTTC. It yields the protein CASSQVRDPNGYTF.

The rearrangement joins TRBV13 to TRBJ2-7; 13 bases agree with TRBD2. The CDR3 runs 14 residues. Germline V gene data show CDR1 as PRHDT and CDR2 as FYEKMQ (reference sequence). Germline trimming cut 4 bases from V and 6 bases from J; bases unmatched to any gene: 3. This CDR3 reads CASSSRTSGGEQYF. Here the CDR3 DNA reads TGTGCCAGCAGCTCCCGGACTAGCGGGGGCGAGCAGTACTTC.

CDR3 amino acids: CASSYDRTREVERNEQFF. The CDR3 nucleotides read TGTGCCAGCAGCTACGACCGGACTCGGGAGGTGGAGCGCAATGAGCAGTTCTTC. This chain uses TRBV7-2 with TRBJ2-1; TRBD2 matches at 7 bases. This CDR3 spans 18 amino acids. The germline CDR1 and CDR2 sequences are SGHTA and FQGNSA. Trimming at V came to 4 bases and at J to 6 bases, leaving 18 bases not matched to a gene.

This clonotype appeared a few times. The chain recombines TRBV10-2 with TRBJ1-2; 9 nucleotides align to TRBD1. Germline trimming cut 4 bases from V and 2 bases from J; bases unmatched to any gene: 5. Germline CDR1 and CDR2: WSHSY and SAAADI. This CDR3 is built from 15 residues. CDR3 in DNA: TGCGCCAGCAGTGCATCCGGGACAGGGAACTATGGCTACACCTTC. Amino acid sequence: CASSASGTGNYGYTF.

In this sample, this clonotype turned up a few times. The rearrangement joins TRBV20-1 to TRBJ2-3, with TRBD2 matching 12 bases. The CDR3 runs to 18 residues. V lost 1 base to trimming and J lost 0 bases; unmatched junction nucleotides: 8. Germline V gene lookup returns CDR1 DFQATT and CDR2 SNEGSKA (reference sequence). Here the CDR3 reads CSARGGLAGGSSTDTQYF. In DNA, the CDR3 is TGCAGTGCTAGAGGAGGGCTAGCGGGAGGGTCTAGCACAGATACGCAGTATTTT.

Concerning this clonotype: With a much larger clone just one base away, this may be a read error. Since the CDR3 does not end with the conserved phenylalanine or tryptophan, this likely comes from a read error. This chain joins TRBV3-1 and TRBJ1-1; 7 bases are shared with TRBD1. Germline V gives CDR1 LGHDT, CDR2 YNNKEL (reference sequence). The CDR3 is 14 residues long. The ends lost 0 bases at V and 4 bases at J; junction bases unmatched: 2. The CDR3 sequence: CASSQEAGGTEAFL. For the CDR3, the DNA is TGTGCCAGCAGCCAAGAGGCAGGGGGCACTGAAGCTTTCCTT.

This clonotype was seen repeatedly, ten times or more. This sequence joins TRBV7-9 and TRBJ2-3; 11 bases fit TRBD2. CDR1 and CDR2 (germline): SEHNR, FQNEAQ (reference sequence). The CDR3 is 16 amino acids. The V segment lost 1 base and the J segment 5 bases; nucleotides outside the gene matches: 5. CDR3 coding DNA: TGTGCCAGCAGCTTAGTACTAGCGGGAGTTCAAGATACGCAGTATTTT. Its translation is CASSLVLAGVQDTQYF.

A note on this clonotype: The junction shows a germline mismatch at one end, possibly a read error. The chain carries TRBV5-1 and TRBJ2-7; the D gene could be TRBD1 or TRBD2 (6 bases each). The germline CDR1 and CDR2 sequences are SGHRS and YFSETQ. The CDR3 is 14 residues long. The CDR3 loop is CASSWGDKTYGQYF. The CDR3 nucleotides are TGCGCCAGCAGTTGGGGGGACAAGACCTACGGGCAGTACTTC.